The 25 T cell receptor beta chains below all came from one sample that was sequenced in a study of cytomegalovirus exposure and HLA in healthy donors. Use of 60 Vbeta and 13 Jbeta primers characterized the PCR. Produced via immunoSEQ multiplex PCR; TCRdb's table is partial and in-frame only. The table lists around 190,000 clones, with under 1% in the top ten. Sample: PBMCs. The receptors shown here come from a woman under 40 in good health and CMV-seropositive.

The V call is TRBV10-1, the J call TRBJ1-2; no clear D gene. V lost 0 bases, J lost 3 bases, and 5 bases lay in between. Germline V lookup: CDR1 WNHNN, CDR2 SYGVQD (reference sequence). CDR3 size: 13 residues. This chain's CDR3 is CASSESEDYGYTF. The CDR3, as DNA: TGCGCCAGCAGTGAGTCGGAGGACTATGGCTACACCTTC.

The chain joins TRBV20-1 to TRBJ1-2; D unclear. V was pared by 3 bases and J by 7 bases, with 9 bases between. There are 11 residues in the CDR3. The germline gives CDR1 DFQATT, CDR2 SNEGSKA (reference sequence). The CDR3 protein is CSASLPFGYTF. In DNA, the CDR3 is TGCAGTGCTAGCCTCCCCTTTGGCTACACCTTC.

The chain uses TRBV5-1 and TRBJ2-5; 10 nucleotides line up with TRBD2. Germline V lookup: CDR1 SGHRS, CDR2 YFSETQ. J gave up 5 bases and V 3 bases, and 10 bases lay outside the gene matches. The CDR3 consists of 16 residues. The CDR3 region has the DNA TGCGCCAGCAGCTCACATCTCCGGACTAGCGGTGAGACCCAGTACTTC. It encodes CASSSHLRTSGETQYF.

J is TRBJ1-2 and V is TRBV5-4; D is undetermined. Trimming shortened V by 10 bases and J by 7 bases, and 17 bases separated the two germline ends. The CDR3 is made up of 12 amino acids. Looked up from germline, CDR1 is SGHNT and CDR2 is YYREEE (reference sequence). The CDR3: CAAHGRYSGYTF. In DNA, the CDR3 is TGTGCCGCCCACGGCAGGTATAGTGGCTACACCTTC.

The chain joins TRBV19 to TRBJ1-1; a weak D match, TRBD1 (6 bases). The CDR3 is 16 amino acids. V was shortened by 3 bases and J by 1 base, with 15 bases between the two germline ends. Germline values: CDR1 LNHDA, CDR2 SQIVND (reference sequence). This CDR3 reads CASSMGGAERNTEAFF. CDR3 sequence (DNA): TGTGCCAGTAGTATGGGGGGGGCGGAGAGGAACACTGAAGCTTTCTTT.

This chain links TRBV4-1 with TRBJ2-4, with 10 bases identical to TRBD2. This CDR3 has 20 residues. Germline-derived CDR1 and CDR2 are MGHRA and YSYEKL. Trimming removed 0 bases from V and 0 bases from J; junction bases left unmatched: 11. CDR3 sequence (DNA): TGCGCCAGCAGCCAAGATCTTGGGCTAGCGGGAGTTTTAGCCAAAAACATTCAGTACTTC. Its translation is CASSQDLGLAGVLAKNIQYF.

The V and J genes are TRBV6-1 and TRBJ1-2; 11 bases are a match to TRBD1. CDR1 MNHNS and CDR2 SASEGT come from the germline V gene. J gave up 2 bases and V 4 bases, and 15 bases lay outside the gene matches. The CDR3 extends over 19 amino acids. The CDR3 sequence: CASSARTPGTGGGNYGYTF. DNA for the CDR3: TGTGCCAGCAGTGCTAGGACCCCCGGGACAGGGGGGGGAAACTATGGCTACACCTTC.

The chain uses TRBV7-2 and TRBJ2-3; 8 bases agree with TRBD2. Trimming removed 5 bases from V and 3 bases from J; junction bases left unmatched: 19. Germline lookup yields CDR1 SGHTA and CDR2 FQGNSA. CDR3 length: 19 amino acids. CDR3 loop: CASSPHRAGLGGVTDTQYF. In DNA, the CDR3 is TGTGCCAGCAGCCCCCACCGGGCGGGACTAGGGGGAGTGACAGATACGCAGTATTTT. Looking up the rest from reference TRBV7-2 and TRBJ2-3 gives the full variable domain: GAGVSQSPSNKVTEKGKDVELRCDPISGHTALYWYRQSLGQGLEFLIYFQGNSAPDKSGLPSDRFSAERTGGSVSTLTIQRTQQEDSAVYLCASSPHRAGLGGVTDTQYFGPGTRLTVL.

CDR3 sequence: CASSTTGQGDTQYF. The DNA of the CDR3 is TGTGCCAGTAGTACGACAGGCCAGGGGGATACGCAGTATTTT. The chain uses TRBV19 and TRBJ2-3; D possibly corresponds to TRBD1 (6 bases). The germline gives CDR1 LNHDA, CDR2 SQIVND (reference sequence). Trimming cost V 4 bases and J 6 bases, with 14 bases left between them. The CDR3 spans 14 residues.

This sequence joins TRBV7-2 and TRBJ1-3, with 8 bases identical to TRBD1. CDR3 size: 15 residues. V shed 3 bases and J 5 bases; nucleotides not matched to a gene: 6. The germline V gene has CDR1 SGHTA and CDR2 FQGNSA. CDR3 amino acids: CASSLLPGGRNTIYF. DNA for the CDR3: TGTGCCAGCAGCTTGTTGCCAGGGGGCAGAAACACCATATATTTT.

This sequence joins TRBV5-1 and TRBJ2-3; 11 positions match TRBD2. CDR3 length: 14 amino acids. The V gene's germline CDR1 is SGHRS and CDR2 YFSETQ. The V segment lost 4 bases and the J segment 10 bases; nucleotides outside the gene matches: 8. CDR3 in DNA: TGCGCCAGCAGCCTAGCGGGGGGTCCGGGGGCGCAGTATTTT. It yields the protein CASSLAGGPGAQYF.

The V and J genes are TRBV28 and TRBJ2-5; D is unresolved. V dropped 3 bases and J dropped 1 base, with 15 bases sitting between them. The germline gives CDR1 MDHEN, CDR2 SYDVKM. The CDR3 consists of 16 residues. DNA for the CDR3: TGTGCCAGCAGTTTCCTCCAAGGTCTAGGCCAAGAGACCCAGTACTTC. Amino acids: CASSFLQGLGQETQYF.

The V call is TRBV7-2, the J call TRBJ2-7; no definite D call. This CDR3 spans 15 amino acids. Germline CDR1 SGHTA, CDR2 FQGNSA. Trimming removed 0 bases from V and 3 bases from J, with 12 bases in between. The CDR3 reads CASSLARALSYEQYF. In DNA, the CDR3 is TGTGCCAGCAGCTTAGCACGAGCATTGAGCTACGAGCAGTACTTC.

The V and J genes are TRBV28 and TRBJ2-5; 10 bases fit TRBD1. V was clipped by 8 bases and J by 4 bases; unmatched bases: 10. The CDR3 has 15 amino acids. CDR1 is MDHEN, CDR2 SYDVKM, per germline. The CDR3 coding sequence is TGTGCCAGCGGTGACGGGGGACAGGGGTTAGAGACCCAGTACTTC. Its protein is CASGDGGQGLETQYF.

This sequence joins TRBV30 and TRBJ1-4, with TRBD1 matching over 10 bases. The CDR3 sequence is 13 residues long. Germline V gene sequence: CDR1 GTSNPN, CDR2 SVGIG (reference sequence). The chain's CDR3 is CAKSGQGDEKLFF. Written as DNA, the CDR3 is TGTGCGAAAAGTGGACAGGGGGATGAAAAACTGTTTTTT.

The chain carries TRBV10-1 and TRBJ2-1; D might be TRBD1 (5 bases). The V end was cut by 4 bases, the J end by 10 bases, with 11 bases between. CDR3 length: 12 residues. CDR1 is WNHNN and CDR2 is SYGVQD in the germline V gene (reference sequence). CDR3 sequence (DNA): TGCGCCAGCAGTGCCCAGGGTGAAGAGCAGTTCTTC. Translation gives CASSAQGEEQFF.

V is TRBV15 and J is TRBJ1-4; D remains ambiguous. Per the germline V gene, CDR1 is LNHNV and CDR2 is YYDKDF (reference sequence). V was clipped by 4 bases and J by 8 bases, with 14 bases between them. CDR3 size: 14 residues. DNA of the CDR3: TGTGCCACCAGCATGATACGGGGAAGCGAAAAACTGTTTTTT. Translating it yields CATSMIRGSEKLFF.

The CDR3 loop is CASSLGRGGNTEAFF. The CDR3, as DNA: TGTGCCAGCAGCTTAGGTAGGGGGGGAAACACTGAAGCTTTCTTT. The V and J genes are TRBV7-8 and TRBJ1-1; TRBD1 might be the D (6 bases). Germline V gene lookup returns CDR1 SGHVS and CDR2 FQNEAQ. Trimming pared 1 base from V and 2 bases from J, leaving 11 bases between. This CDR3 spans 15 amino acids.

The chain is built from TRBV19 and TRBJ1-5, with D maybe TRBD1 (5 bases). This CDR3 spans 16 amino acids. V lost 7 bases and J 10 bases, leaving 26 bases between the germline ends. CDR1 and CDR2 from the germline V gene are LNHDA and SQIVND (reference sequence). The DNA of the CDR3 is TGTGCCAGTAAGGATTCGGTGGGCAGGGCCTCAGGTCCCCAGCATTTT. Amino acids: CASKDSVGRASGPQHF.

The CDR3 DNA follows: TGTGCCAGCAGTTACAATGGAGGGGAGGAAGAGCAGTACTTC. It is translated as CASSYNGGEEEQYF. The genes are TRBV6-5 and TRBJ2-7; D may be TRBD2 (6 bases). The germline V and J ends were trimmed by 2 bases and 7 bases, with 15 bases remaining between them. The CDR3 loop spans 14 amino acids. Germline CDR1 is MNHEY and CDR2 is SVGAGI.

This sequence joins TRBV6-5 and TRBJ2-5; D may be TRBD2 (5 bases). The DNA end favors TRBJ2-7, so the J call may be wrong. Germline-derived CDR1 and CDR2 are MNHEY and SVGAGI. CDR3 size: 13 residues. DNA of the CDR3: TGTGCCAGCAGAGCGGCCAGGCTCTACGAGCAGTACTTC. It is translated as CASRAARLYEQYF.

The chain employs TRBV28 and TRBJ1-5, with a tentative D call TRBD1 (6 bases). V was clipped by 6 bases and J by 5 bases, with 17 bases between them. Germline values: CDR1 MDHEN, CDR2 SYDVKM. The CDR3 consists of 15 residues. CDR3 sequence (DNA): TGTGCCAGCAGGGTATTGGGGGGGCCCGATCAGCCCCAGCATTTT. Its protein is CASRVLGGPDQPQHF.

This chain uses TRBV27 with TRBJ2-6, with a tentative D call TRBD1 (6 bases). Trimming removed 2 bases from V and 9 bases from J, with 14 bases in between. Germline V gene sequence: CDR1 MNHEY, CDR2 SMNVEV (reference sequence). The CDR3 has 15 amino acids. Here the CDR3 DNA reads TGTGCCAGCAGTTTACTAGGGGGTCAAGACAACGTCCTGACTTTC. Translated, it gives CASSLLGGQDNVLTF. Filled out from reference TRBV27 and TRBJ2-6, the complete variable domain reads EAQVTQNPRYLITVTGKKLTVTCSQNMNHEYMSWYRQDPGLGLRQIYYSMNVEVTDKGDVPEGYKVSRKEKRNFPLILESPSPNQTSLYFCASSLLGGQDNVLTFGAGSRLTVL.

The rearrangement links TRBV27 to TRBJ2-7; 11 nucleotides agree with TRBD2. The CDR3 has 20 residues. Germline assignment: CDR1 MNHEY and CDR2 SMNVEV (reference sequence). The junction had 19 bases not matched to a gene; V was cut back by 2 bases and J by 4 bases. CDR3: CASSLRGLAGGPGNLYEQYF. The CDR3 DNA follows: TGTGCCAGCAGTTTAAGAGGGCTAGCGGGGGGCCCGGGAAACCTTTACGAGCAGTACTTC.

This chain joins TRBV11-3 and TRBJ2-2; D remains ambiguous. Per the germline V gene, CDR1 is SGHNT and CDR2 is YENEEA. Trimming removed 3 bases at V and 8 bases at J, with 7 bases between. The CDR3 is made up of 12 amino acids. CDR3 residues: CASSFYMGELFF. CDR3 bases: TGTGCCAGCAGCTTTTACATGGGGGAGCTGTTTTTT. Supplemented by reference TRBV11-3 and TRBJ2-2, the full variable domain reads EAGVVQSPRYKIIEKKQPVAFWCNPISGHNTLYWYLQNLGQGPELLIRYENEEAVDDSQLPKDRFSAERLKGVDSTLKIQPAELGDSAVYLCASSFYMGELFFGEGSRLTVL.